These 12 T cell receptor beta chains were all obtained from the same sample, sequenced in a study of CD8 T cells in Susac syndrome. Random hexamers primed reverse transcription of roughly 0.45 to 1 ug RNA. TCRdb re-derived calls from the immunoSEQ multiplex PCR reads in MiXCR, one entry per CDR3 protein. This sample carries around 200,000 distinct CDR3 sequences, around 94% of them seen once, and the ten largest clones take 0.09% to 0.1%. The sample was CD4+ T cells from PBMCs. All receptors come from a human donor with Susac syndrome.

The chain uses TRBV12-3 or TRBV12-4 and TRBJ2-5, with no clear D. This CDR3 region has 13 residues. V was pared by 5 bases and J by 1 base, with 8 bases between. This chain's CDR3 is CASSTLTQETQYF. The CDR3 DNA is TGTGCCAGCAGTACACTTACCCAAGAGACCCAGTACTTC.

The chain employs TRBV4-2 and TRBJ2-2, with D perhaps TRBD1 (6 bases). CDR1 and CDR2 (germline): LGHNA, YNFKEQ. V gave up 3 bases and J gave up 5 bases, with 16 bases separating them. CDR3 length: 16 residues. The chain's CDR3 is CASSHYSAQGTGELFF. CDR3 nucleotides: TGTGCCAGCAGCCACTATAGCGCACAGGGAACCGGGGAGCTGTTTTTT.

As regards this clonotype: Its ends do not fully match the called genes, so a read error is possible. The chain couples TRBV15 to TRBJ1-1; possible D gene TRBD1, 6 bases. CDR3 length equals 14 residues. CDR1 is LNHNV and CDR2 is YYDKDF in the germline V gene (reference sequence). The CDR3 DNA reads as TGTGCCACCAGCAGAGATCGGGGGGCCACTGAAGCCTTCTTT. This gives the protein CATSRDRGATEAFF.

This clonotype was counted a single time. The V and J genes are TRBV13 and TRBJ1-3, with 7 bases matching TRBD1. Germline V gene data show CDR1 as PRHDT and CDR2 as FYEKMQ (reference sequence). V was clipped by 5 bases and J by 4 bases; unmatched bases: 2. The CDR3 loop spans 13 amino acids. This CDR3 is CASSEDRGNTIYF. CDR3 bases: TGTGCCAGCAGCGAGGACAGGGGAAACACCATATATTTT.

As DNA, the CDR3 is TGCAGTGCTAGAGCGGGGGCTAACTATGGCTACACCTTC. Translating gives CSARAGANYGYTF. The chain uses TRBV20-1 and TRBJ1-2; D is perhaps TRBD1 (5 bases). Germline CDR1 reads DFQATT; CDR2 reads SNEGSKA (reference sequence). The CDR3 has 13 amino acids. Deletions cut 1 base from V and 0 bases from J, with 6 bases between.

The chain joins TRBV6-6 to TRBJ1-1; D is ambiguous. Germline CDR1 reads MNHNY; CDR2 reads SVGAGI (reference sequence). The CDR3 consists of 15 residues. V dropped 6 bases and J dropped 0 bases, with 14 bases sitting between them. CDR3 bases: TGTGCCAGCAGCTCAAGGAAGACCCTGAACACTGAAGCTTTCTTT. Amino acids: CASSSRKTLNTEAFF.

The chain carries TRBV20-1 and TRBJ2-6, with 8 positions matching TRBD2. The CDR3 spans 14 residues. The junction had 1 base not matched to a gene; V was cut back by 3 bases and J by 3 bases. Germline V gene lookup returns CDR1 DFQATT and CDR2 SNEGSKA (reference sequence). As DNA, the CDR3 is TGCAGTGCTAGGGCGGGAGGTGGGGCCAACGTCCTGACTTTC. Translating gives CSARAGGGANVLTF.

The chain combines TRBV6-2 or TRBV6-3 with TRBJ2-7; 14 bases fit TRBD2. This CDR3 spans 15 amino acids. Germline V gene sequence: CDR1 MNHEY, CDR2 SVGEGT. V lost 6 bases and J lost 3; bases outside the gene matches: 4. The CDR3 DNA sequence: TGTGCCAGCAGCGACGGGACTAGCGGGAGCTACGAGCAGTACTTC. It encodes CASSDGTSGSYEQYF.

The rearrangement joins TRBV30 to TRBJ2-3; TRBD2 matches 9 bases. This CDR3 spans 14 amino acids. V was pared by 3 bases and J by 2 bases, with 3 bases of the junction left unmatched. Germline-derived CDR1 and CDR2 are GTSNPN and SVGIG (reference sequence). The CDR3 is CAWRAGGTTDTQYF. For the CDR3, the DNA is TGTGCCTGGAGAGCGGGGGGTACCACAGATACGCAGTATTTT.

The chain uses TRBV20-1 and TRBJ2-1; D is possibly TRBD1 (5 bases). This CDR3 has 14 amino acids. Looked up from germline, CDR1 is DFQATT and CDR2 is SNEGSKA (reference sequence). V was trimmed by 6 bases and J by 1 base, leaving 13 bases between them. As DNA, the CDR3 is TGCAGTGCCCCAGGGTTCGGGTCCTACAATGAGCAGTTCTTC. Its translation is CSAPGFGSYNEQFF.

The gene calls are TRBV5-1 and TRBJ2-5; 7 bases agree with TRBD2. This CDR3 has 14 amino acids. V shed 1 base, J shed 4 bases, and the junction held 4 bases outside the gene matches. The germline V gene has CDR1 SGHRS and CDR2 YFSETQ. In nucleotides, the CDR3 is TGCGCCAGCAGCTTGAGAGGGAGGGCAGAGACCCAGTACTTC. It translates to CASSLRGRAETQYF.

V is TRBV20-1 and J is TRBJ2-1; tentatively, D is TRBD1 (6 bases). The CDR3 has 15 amino acids. Germline CDR1 is DFQATT and CDR2 is SNEGSKA (reference sequence). V was cut by 5 bases and J by 6 bases, with 20 bases left in between. In DNA form, the CDR3 reads TGCAGTGCTCACCTTTTGGACAGCGACGGCAATGAGCAGTTCTTC. Its protein product is CSAHLLDSDGNEQFF.